The next 12 T cell receptor beta chains were all read from a single sample in a study of T cell clones after liver transplantation. Assay used: immunoSEQ multiplex PCR; TCRdb lists only in-frame clones, some missing. The repertoire holds about 18,000 clones, about 87% seen once, with roughly 13% in the top ten. Sequencing was performed on CD8+ T cells from blood, taken before liver transplant. These receptors came from a human donor who received a liver transplant.

This clone was counted a few times. The V and J genes are TRBV7-9 and TRBJ2-5, with D unresolved. The CDR3 has 13 amino acids. CDR1 SEHNR and CDR2 FQNEAQ come from the germline V gene (reference sequence). V lost 4 bases and J 7 bases, leaving 13 bases between the germline ends. CDR3 residues: CASSSLGDGTQYF. The CDR3 DNA reads as TGTGCCAGCAGCTCTCTGGGCGACGGGACCCAGTACTTC.

The chain has TRBV2 and TRBJ2-2, with 8 nucleotides matching TRBD2. With 7 bases clipped from V and 0 bases from J, the junction kept 10 bases outside the gene matches. This CDR3 contains 17 residues. Germline CDR1 is SNHLY and CDR2 is FYNNEI. The CDR3 region is CASNLAGLETNTGELFF. In DNA form, the CDR3 reads TGTGCCAGCAACTTAGCGGGGTTGGAGACGAACACCGGGGAGCTGTTTTTT.

The chain couples TRBV7-9 to TRBJ1-1, with D possibly TRBD1 on 5 matching bases. This CDR3 has 15 amino acids. CDR1 is SEHNR, CDR2 FQNEAQ, per germline (reference sequence). The V end was cut by 5 bases, the J end by 5 bases, with 18 bases between. CDR3 region: CASSPPRFGGTEAFF. CDR3 nucleotide sequence: TGTGCCAGCAGCCCTCCCAGGTTTGGGGGAACTGAAGCTTTCTTT.

The chain's CDR3 is CASSVGGRPNEQYF. CDR3 nucleotides: TGTGCCAGCAGCGTAGGTGGCCGCCCTAACGAGCAGTACTTC. V usage is TRBV9 and J usage is TRBJ2-7; D is undetermined. The CDR3 totals 14 residues. CDR1 and CDR2 from the germline V gene are SGDLS and YYNGEE. With 0 bases removed from V and 5 bases from J, the gap between germline ends came to 12 bases.

The chain combines TRBV5-4 with TRBJ1-5; 11 bases are a match to TRBD1. Per the germline V gene, CDR1 is SGHNT and CDR2 is YYREEE (reference sequence). V dropped 4 bases and J dropped 6; count of bases not matched to a gene: 6. The CDR3 extends over 15 amino acids. CDR3: CASSPGQGALQPQHF. The CDR3 DNA is TGTGCCAGCAGCCCTGGACAGGGGGCTCTTCAGCCCCAGCATTTT.

The genes are TRBV6-5 and TRBJ2-1, with TRBD2 matching 11 bases. CDR3 size: 15 residues. Germline V gives CDR1 MNHEY, CDR2 SVGAGI. Losses at the gene ends were 6 bases for V and 4 bases for J; bases not matched to a gene: 5. The CDR3 sequence: CASRGTSGPYNEQFF. The CDR3 DNA reads TGTGCCAGCAGGGGGACTAGCGGCCCTTACAATGAGCAGTTCTTC.

This chain uses TRBV30 with TRBJ1-5; 7 nucleotides align to TRBD1. V lost 1 base, J lost 4 bases, and 4 bases stayed unmatched. The CDR3 totals 14 residues. In germline, CDR1 is GTSNPN, CDR2 SVGIG (reference sequence). The CDR3 here is CAWSETGQNQPQHF. The DNA of the CDR3 is TGTGCCTGGAGTGAAACGGGACAGAATCAGCCCCAGCATTTT. The whole variable domain, filled in from reference TRBV30 and TRBJ1-5, reads SQTIHQWPATLVQPVGSPLSLECTVEGTSNPNLYWYRQAAGRGLQLLFYSVGIGQISSEVPQNLSASRPQDRQFILSSKKLLLSDSGFYLCAWSETGQNQPQHFGDGTRLSIL.

This sequence joins TRBV28 and TRBJ2-7; 8 bases map to TRBD1. Germline lookup yields CDR1 MDHEN and CDR2 SYDVKM. Trimming cost V 7 bases and J 3 bases; bases outside gene matches: 5. This CDR3 has 13 amino acids. The CDR3 sequence is CASTTTGDYEQYF. The CDR3, as DNA: TGTGCCAGCACCACGACAGGGGACTACGAGCAGTACTTC.

This clone was counted a few times. This sequence joins TRBV18 and TRBJ2-1; D remains ambiguous. This CDR3 spans 17 amino acids. The germline gives CDR1 KGHSH, CDR2 LQKENI. The V end lost 3 bases, the J end lost 0 bases, and 15 bases lay between the germline ends. The chain's CDR3 is CASSPRSWRSSYNEQFF. DNA of the CDR3: TGTGCCAGCTCACCCCGGTCATGGCGAAGCTCCTACAATGAGCAGTTCTTC.

V and J are TRBV6-1 and TRBJ2-5; D is uncertain. The CDR3 extends over 14 amino acids. Trimming took 2 bases from V and 3 from J, leaving 10 bases between them. Germline values: CDR1 MNHNS, CDR2 SASEGT. The CDR3 DNA reads TGTGCCAGCAGTGAACTGGGGTCGGAAGAGACCCAGTACTTC. Its protein product is CASSELGSEETQYF.

This chain links TRBV7-8 with TRBJ1-1, with D possibly TRBD1 on 5 matching bases. Between the trimmed V and J ends, which lost 2 bases and 6 bases, there was a span of 10 bases. Germline values: CDR1 SGHVS, CDR2 FQNEAQ. The CDR3 contains 13 residues. This CDR3 is CASSLYGGAEAFF. CDR3 DNA sequence: TGTGCCAGCAGCTTATACGGGGGGGCTGAAGCTTTCTTT.

This clone has just one count. The chain uses TRBV11-3 and TRBJ2-1; 12 bases line up with TRBD2. V shed 2 bases, J shed 4 bases, and the junction held 6 bases outside the gene matches. Per germline, CDR1 SGHNT and CDR2 YENEEA. The CDR3 has 17 amino acids. CDR3 nucleotide sequence: TGTGCCAGCAGCTTAAGGCTAGCGGGAGGGGATTACAATGAGCAGTTCTTC. It is translated as CASSLRLAGGDYNEQFF.